The source of this T cell receptor beta chain is a study of T cells in Graves' hyperthyroidism and ophthalmopathy. For the study at large: Peripheral blood was drawn at first diagnosis, prior to all treatment. Overall study results and limits: Ophthalmopathy onset followed model prediction by a median roughly six months. Researchers found most expanded thyroid clonotypes above 0.001 in blood as well.

Amplification yielded TCR beta CDR3 regions, with RNA transcripts as the source. The TCR CDR3 first-round RT-PCR relied on the HTBI primer set. Each CDR3 protein is one row after TCRdb ran MiXCR on the multiplex PCR reads. The sample records hundreds of thousands of distinct CDR3 sequences, 12% to 15% being singletons. This clonotype was seen a handful of times. Its antigen remains unidentified. Recently diagnosed hyperthyroidism of less than 2 months' duration affected patients aged 18 to 65. The sequence came from a woman between 18 and 29 years old with Graves' hyperthyroidism. The source material was blood.

The CDR3 sequence: CSVRDGGYNEQFF. DNA of the CDR3: TGCAGCGTCCGGGACGGAGGGTACAATGAGCAGTTCTTC. The V and J genes are TRBV29-1 and TRBJ2-1, with D perhaps TRBD2 (6 bases). The CDR3 covers 13 residues. Germline V CDR1 and CDR2: SQVTM, ANQGSEA. V gave up 6 bases and J gave up 4 bases, with 13 bases separating them.